These T cell receptor beta chains were read from a single sample in a study. TCRdb reprocessed the RT-PCR reads with MiXCR, giving one entry per CDR3 protein. Of about 700,000 distinct CDR3 sequences in the sample, 12% to 15% are singletons; the top ten hold 3.6%. Sequencing was carried out using memory CD4+ T cells from blood. Receptors originate from a female donor in good health, serving as a healthy control. The CDR3 runs from the conserved cysteine through the conserved F or W.

j_gene: TRBJ2-5; v_gene: TRBV7-3; CDR3aa: CASSRSTEETQYF
j_gene: TRBJ2-7; v_gene: TRBV4-1; CDR3aa: CASSQDASDLREQYF
j_gene: TRBJ2-7; v_gene: TRBV28; CDR3aa: CASSPLSDTSYEQYF
j_gene: TRBJ2-7; v_gene: TRBV10-3; CDR3aa: CAISESVPRRHEQYF
j_gene: TRBJ2-5; v_gene: TRBV6-2/TRBV6-3; CDR3aa: CASTSYFPGSPETQYF
j_gene: TRBJ2-5; v_gene: TRBV5-6; CDR3aa: CASSLGTQETQYF
j_gene: TRBJ2-5; v_gene: TRBV24-1; CDR3aa: CATSGPLGQGAGETQYF
j_gene: TRBJ2-4; v_gene: TRBV20-1; CDR3aa: CSATDYTPNF
j_gene: TRBJ1-1; v_gene: TRBV29-1; CDR3aa: CSVEVGGRTEAFF
j_gene: TRBJ1-1; v_gene: TRBV28; CDR3aa: CASGLNTEAFF
j_gene: TRBJ1-5; v_gene: TRBV4-3; CDR3aa: CASSQDLVGGWGGSNQPQHF
j_gene: TRBJ2-5; v_gene: TRBV12-3/TRBV12-4; CDR3aa: CASSLSAGGPRETQYF
j_gene: TRBJ2-7; v_gene: TRBV27; CDR3aa: CASSSIRGGRSSSYEQYF
j_gene: TRBJ2-7; v_gene: TRBV29-1; CDR3aa: CSVDGTGGTYEQYF
j_gene: TRBJ2-3; v_gene: TRBV29-1; CDR3aa: CSVGGGATDTQYF
j_gene: TRBJ1-1; v_gene: TRBV6-2/TRBV6-3; CDR3aa: CASSYTVQGQGSLYTEAFF
j_gene: TRBJ2-2; v_gene: TRBV3-1; CDR3aa: CAAKGSNTGELFF
j_gene: TRBJ2-5; v_gene: TRBV5-5; CDR3aa: CASSQVGGQETQYF
j_gene: TRBJ2-1; v_gene: TRBV20-1; CDR3aa: CSASSTSGGSYNEQFF
j_gene: TRBJ2-4; v_gene: TRBV5-6; CDR3aa: CASSSLLAKNIQYF
j_gene: TRBJ2-7; v_gene: TRBV29-1; CDR3aa: CSVRLAPYEQYF
j_gene: TRBJ1-1; v_gene: TRBV10-3; CDR3aa: CAISESGSETEAFF
j_gene: TRBJ2-2; v_gene: TRBV5-1; CDR3aa: CASSLGHPRTGELFF
j_gene: TRBJ1-2; v_gene: TRBV20-1; CDR3aa: CSAVDRGANYGYTF
j_gene: TRBJ2-2; v_gene: TRBV7-2; CDR3aa: CASSFRGTGELFF
j_gene: TRBJ1-2; v_gene: TRBV15; CDR3aa: CATSGPGTGGSYGYTF
j_gene: TRBJ2-3; v_gene: TRBV5-1; CDR3aa: CASSPPLAESTDTQYF
j_gene: TRBJ1-3; v_gene: TRBV3-1; CDR3aa: CASSQDIGFGDRNTIYF
j_gene: TRBJ1-1; v_gene: TRBV27; CDR3aa: CASRGTSEAFF
j_gene: TRBJ1-2; v_gene: TRBV5-1; CDR3aa: CASSEYPQGSNYGYTF
j_gene: TRBJ1-1; v_gene: TRBV6-2/TRBV6-3; CDR3aa: CASSIRPPRDVNTEAFF